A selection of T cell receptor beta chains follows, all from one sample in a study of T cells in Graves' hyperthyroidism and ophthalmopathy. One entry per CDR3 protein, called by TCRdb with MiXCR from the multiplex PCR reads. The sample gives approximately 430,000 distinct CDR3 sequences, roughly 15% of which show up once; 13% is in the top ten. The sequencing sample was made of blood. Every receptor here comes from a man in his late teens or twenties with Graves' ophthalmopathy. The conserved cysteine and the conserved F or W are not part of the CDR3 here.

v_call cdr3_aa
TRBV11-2 ASSWTKNTQY
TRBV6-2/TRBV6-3 ASTLPGGATDTQY
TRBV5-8 ASSLWRSEAF
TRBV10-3 AISEQEKGNQPQH
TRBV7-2 ASSSTGGILGPEAF
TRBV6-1 ASSESGTGNSPLH
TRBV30 AWSRPSGAPGLF
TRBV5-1 ASSSLSGSGTDTQY
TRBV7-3 ASSKTGGPTDTQY
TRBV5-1 ASSLELGGGADTQY
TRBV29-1 SVVDTQFANTGELF
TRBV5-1 ASAPDWGQGTYEQY
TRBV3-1 ASSLSPRSYEQY
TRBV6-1 ASSERAGKMHTQY
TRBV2 ASSDGTRAASQH
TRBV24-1 ATSAVSGDQKTGELF
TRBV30 AWSTTYGYT
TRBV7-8 ASSSDRGTEQY
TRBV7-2 ASSPPNSPLH
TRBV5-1 ASSLLALSRNEQF
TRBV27 ASSDSFGTGARQY
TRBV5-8 ASSRSGYSNQPQH
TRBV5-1 ASTSGRAERAQY
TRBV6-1 ASIRGRSNEQF
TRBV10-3 AISESGANEKLF
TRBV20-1 SAGQGGDSGYYNEQF
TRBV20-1 SARQVGAGELF
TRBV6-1 ASSEGTYGYT
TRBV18 ASSLTWGRPNAGEQY
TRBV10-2 ASSESSSGRAPETQY
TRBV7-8 ASSPVRYRDLGQPQH
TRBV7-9 ASSKGQGADGELF
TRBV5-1 ASSLGQGDYGYT
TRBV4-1 ASSRGPGTEAF
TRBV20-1 SARDWGGGETQY
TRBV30 AWSVPAEAYNEQF
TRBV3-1 ASSLDQRRVYNEQF
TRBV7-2 ASSLDAVEQY
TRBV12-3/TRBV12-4 ASSWGQGVTDTQY
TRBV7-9 ASSPTSGGSGTQY
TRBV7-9 ASSLQATGLNYGYT
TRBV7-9 AVTWAGQASNQPQH
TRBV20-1 SARDQGTSWSMADEQF
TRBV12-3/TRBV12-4 ASSARQSYEQY
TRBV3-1 ASSQEPSGFYNEQF
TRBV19 ASSIVAEQETQY
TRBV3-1 ASSQGRRGYT
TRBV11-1 ASREGAYNEQF
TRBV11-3 ASSRGTSGNNEQF
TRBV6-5 ASSYGPQETQY
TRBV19 ASDGIGAGELF
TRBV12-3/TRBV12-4 AGSLEGGGYNEQF
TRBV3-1 ASSQDWGQFSYNSPLH
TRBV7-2 ASSPRLASNEQY